The clone carrying this T cell receptor (beta chain) was seen repeatedly, ten times or more. MiXCR, applied by TCRdb to the RT-PCR reads, yields one record per CDR3 protein. Seen here are about 680,000 distinct CDR3 sequences, 14% observed once, and the top ten hold 3.6%. V was trimmed by 0 bases and J by 6 bases, leaving 8 bases between them. The CDR3 is 14 amino acids. Germline-derived CDR1 and CDR2 are LGHNA and YSLEER. The V call is TRBV4-3, the J call TRBJ2-2; a possible D gene is TRBD1 (6 bases). The sequenced sample was memory CD4+ T cells from blood. The TCR originated in a female donor in good health, serving as a healthy control. CDR3 in DNA: TGCGCCAGCAGCCAAGAGCAGGGGTCCGGGGAGCTGTTTTTT. Protein sequence: CASSQEQGSGELFF.